These T cell receptor beta chains were read from a single sample in a study of OX40 agonist ivuxolimab in advanced cancers. Only in-frame clones appear in the TCRdb table, and some are missing; sequencing was by immunoSEQ multiplex PCR. Of about 60,000 clones listed, roughly 89% are singletons. The sequencing used CD4+ or CD8+ T cells sorted from blood, collected in a trial of the OX40 agonist ivuxolimab. Source of these receptors: an adult with an advanced solid tumor such as melanoma, head and neck, liver or kidney cancer. Each CDR3 is given with its conserved first and last residue. Fields, in order: D gene, clone size, V gene, CDR3 length, J gene, CDR3 protein, CDR3 DNA. The D gene is left open where the match is weak. Clone size is shown for a subset of rows, as once, few, many or a class of expanded clone.

D gene: NA
clone size: NA
V gene: TRBV7-9
CDR3 length: 13
J gene: TRBJ2-1
CDR3 protein: CASSSTRSNEQFF
CDR3 DNA: TGTGCCAGCAGCTCGACACGGAGTAATGAGCAGTTCTTC

D gene: NA
clone size: NA
V gene: TRBV21-1
CDR3 length: 17
J gene: TRBJ2-3
CDR3 protein: CASSVRGGAGQADTQYF
CDR3 DNA: TGTGCCAGCAGCGTAAGGGGAGGGGCAGGGCAGGCAGATACGCAGTATTTT

D gene: TRBD2
clone size: NA
V gene: TRBV28
CDR3 length: 16
J gene: TRBJ2-3
CDR3 protein: CASSSRGTSGTDTQYF
CDR3 DNA: TGTGCCAGCAGTTCGCGCGGGACTAGCGGCACAGATACGCAGTATTTT

D gene: NA
clone size: NA
V gene: TRBV5-1
CDR3 length: 14
J gene: TRBJ2-6
CDR3 protein: CASSLRSGANVLTF
CDR3 DNA: TGCGCCAGCAGCTTACGCTCTGGGGCCAACGTCCTGACTTTC

D gene: TRBD1
clone size: NA
V gene: TRBV18
CDR3 length: 19
J gene: TRBJ2-6
CDR3 protein: CASSPKGQGGSSGANVLTF
CDR3 DNA: TGTGCCAGCTCACCCAAGGGACAGGGGGGATCCTCTGGGGCCAACGTCCTGACTTTC

D gene: TRBD2
clone size: NA
V gene: TRBV9
CDR3 length: 16
J gene: TRBJ2-1
CDR3 protein: CASSVGSSGSYNEQFF
CDR3 DNA: TGTGCCAGCAGCGTAGGGTCTAGCGGGAGCTACAATGAGCAGTTCTTC

D gene: NA
clone size: NA
V gene: TRBV29-1
CDR3 length: 13
J gene: TRBJ2-1
CDR3 protein: CSVAQGGTAEQFF
CDR3 DNA: TGCAGCGTCGCGCAGGGGGGGACCGCTGAGCAGTTCTTC

D gene: TRBD1
clone size: NA
V gene: TRBV7-3
CDR3 length: 16
J gene: TRBJ2-1
CDR3 protein: CASSLPWDRAGDEQFF
CDR3 DNA: TGTGCCAGCAGCTTACCTTGGGACAGGGCTGGGGATGAGCAGTTCTTC

D gene: TRBD1
clone size: NA
V gene: TRBV18
CDR3 length: 13
J gene: TRBJ2-7
CDR3 protein: CASNKAGGYEQYF
CDR3 DNA: TGTGCCAGCAACAAGGCAGGGGGCTACGAGCAGTACTTC

D gene: NA
clone size: once
V gene: TRBV30
CDR3 length: 12
J gene: TRBJ1-5
CDR3 protein: CAWSGSNQPQHF
CDR3 DNA: TGTGCCTGGAGTGGTAGCAATCAGCCCCAGCATTTT

D gene: NA
clone size: NA
V gene: TRBV14
CDR3 length: 15
J gene: TRBJ1-3
CDR3 protein: CASSPGRFSGNTIYF
CDR3 DNA: TGTGCCAGCAGCCCGGGACGGTTCTCTGGAAACACCATATATTTT

D gene: NA
clone size: NA
V gene: TRBV5-1
CDR3 length: 15
J gene: TRBJ2-4
CDR3 protein: CASSFGGLAKNIQYF
CDR3 DNA: TGCGCCAGCAGTTTTGGGGGACTAGCCAAAAACATTCAGTACTTC

D gene: NA
clone size: NA
V gene: TRBV5-4
CDR3 length: 15
J gene: TRBJ2-3
CDR3 protein: CASSWGGAGTDTQYF
CDR3 DNA: TGTGCCAGCAGCTGGGGGGGCGCGGGCACAGATACGCAGTATTTT

D gene: NA
clone size: NA
V gene: TRBV9
CDR3 length: 16
J gene: TRBJ2-1
CDR3 protein: CASSVGSLPGSNEQFF
CDR3 DNA: TGTGCCAGCAGCGTAGGATCTTTACCGGGTAGCAATGAGCAGTTCTTC

D gene: NA
clone size: NA
V gene: TRBV11-2
CDR3 length: 16
J gene: TRBJ1-4
CDR3 protein: CASSLLTAATNEKLFF
CDR3 DNA: TGTGCCAGCAGCTTACTAACAGCTGCAACTAATGAAAAACTGTTTTTT

D gene: TRBD2
clone size: NA
V gene: TRBV2
CDR3 length: 15
J gene: TRBJ2-7
CDR3 protein: CASRDGLAGGYEQYF
CDR3 DNA: TGTGCCAGCAGGGATGGACTAGCGGGAGGGTACGAGCAGTACTTC

D gene: NA
clone size: NA
V gene: TRBV21-1
CDR3 length: 19
J gene: TRBJ1-5
CDR3 protein: CATIPPWRGGEYNNQPQHF
CDR3 DNA: TGTGCCACAATACCCCCCTGGCGCGGGGGTGAATATAACAATCAGCCCCAGCATTTT

D gene: TRBD1
clone size: NA
V gene: TRBV18
CDR3 length: 17
J gene: TRBJ2-3
CDR3 protein: CASSPPLNRGLTDTQYF
CDR3 DNA: TGTGCCAGCTCACCACCTTTGAACAGGGGGCTCACAGATACGCAGTATTTT

D gene: NA
clone size: NA
V gene: TRBV6-6
CDR3 length: 11
J gene: TRBJ2-7
CDR3 protein: CASSYRYEQYF
CDR3 DNA: TGTGCCAGCAGTTACAGGTACGAGCAGTACTTC

D gene: NA
clone size: NA
V gene: TRBV7-9
CDR3 length: 15
J gene: TRBJ1-4
CDR3 protein: CASSRGGATNEKLFF
CDR3 DNA: TGTGCCAGCAGCAGAGGGGGAGCAACTAATGAAAAACTGTTTTTT

D gene: NA
clone size: NA
V gene: TRBV20-1
CDR3 length: 11
J gene: TRBJ2-1
CDR3 protein: CSAEDELVQFF
CDR3 DNA: TGCAGTGCTGAGGATGAGTTAGTGCAGTTCTTC

D gene: NA
clone size: once
V gene: TRBV5-6
CDR3 length: 12
J gene: TRBJ1-2
CDR3 protein: CASSLGSYGYTF
CDR3 DNA: TGTGCCAGCAGCTTAGGCAGCTATGGCTACACCTTC

D gene: NA
clone size: NA
V gene: TRBV2
CDR3 length: 12
J gene: TRBJ2-5
CDR3 protein: CASSVVKETQYF
CDR3 DNA: TGTGCCAGCAGTGTTGTAAAAGAGACCCAGTACTTC

D gene: NA
clone size: NA
V gene: TRBV10-3
CDR3 length: 13
J gene: TRBJ1-3
CDR3 protein: CAISQAGQDTIYF
CDR3 DNA: TGTGCCATCAGTCAAGCGGGACAAGACACCATATATTTT

D gene: NA
clone size: once
V gene: TRBV21-1
CDR3 length: 15
J gene: TRBJ1-6
CDR3 protein: CASTFGEQGRSPLHF
CDR3 DNA: TGTGCCAGCACCTTTGGGGAACAGGGCCGGTCACCCCTCCACTTT

D gene: NA
clone size: few
V gene: TRBV18
CDR3 length: 14
J gene: TRBJ1-5
CDR3 protein: CASSPVLGNQPQHF
CDR3 DNA: TGTGCCAGCTCACCCGTCCTTGGAAATCAGCCCCAGCATTTT

D gene: TRBD2
clone size: few
V gene: TRBV27
CDR3 length: 13
J gene: TRBJ2-7
CDR3 protein: CASRVSGKDEQYF
CDR3 DNA: TGTGCCAGCAGAGTTAGCGGGAAAGACGAGCAGTACTTC

D gene: TRBD2
clone size: NA
V gene: TRBV28
CDR3 length: 15
J gene: TRBJ2-2
CDR3 protein: CASSNLAGATGELFF
CDR3 DNA: TGTGCCAGCAGTAACCTAGCGGGAGCGACCGGGGAGCTGTTTTTT

D gene: TRBD1
clone size: NA
V gene: TRBV18
CDR3 length: 14
J gene: TRBJ1-2
CDR3 protein: CASSPGTGPLGYTF
CDR3 DNA: TGTGCCAGCTCACCCGGGACAGGGCCTCTTGGCTACACCTTC

D gene: NA
clone size: NA
V gene: TRBV7-9
CDR3 length: 14
J gene: TRBJ1-1
CDR3 protein: CASRKGPTNTEAFF
CDR3 DNA: TGTGCCAGCAGGAAGGGACCGACAAACACTGAAGCTTTCTTT

D gene: NA
clone size: NA
V gene: TRBV7-8
CDR3 length: 15
J gene: TRBJ2-7
CDR3 protein: CASSLIPGGSYEQYF
CDR3 DNA: TGTGCCAGCAGCTTAATCCCCGGGGGCTCCTACGAGCAGTACTTC

D gene: NA
clone size: NA
V gene: TRBV7-2
CDR3 length: 14
J gene: TRBJ2-2
CDR3 protein: CASSNLGGTGELFF
CDR3 DNA: TGTGCCAGCAGCAACCTAGGTGGCACCGGGGAGCTGTTTTTT

D gene: TRBD2
clone size: NA
V gene: TRBV5-4
CDR3 length: 15
J gene: TRBJ2-2
CDR3 protein: CASSSSGSNTGELFF
CDR3 DNA: TGTGCCAGCAGCTCCAGCGGGAGTAACACCGGGGAGCTGTTTTTT

D gene: TRBD1
clone size: NA
V gene: TRBV5-4
CDR3 length: 15
J gene: TRBJ2-5
CDR3 protein: CASSNRGRGRETQYF
CDR3 DNA: TGTGCCAGCAGCAACAGGGGGCGGGGAAGAGAGACCCAGTACTTC

D gene: NA
clone size: NA
V gene: TRBV5-6
CDR3 length: 16
J gene: TRBJ2-3
CDR3 protein: CASSEMVERSTDTQYF
CDR3 DNA: TGTGCCAGCAGCGAGATGGTCGAGCGGAGCACAGATACGCAGTATTTT

D gene: NA
clone size: NA
V gene: TRBV18
CDR3 length: 14
J gene: TRBJ1-1
CDR3 protein: CASSNPGPNTEAFF
CDR3 DNA: TGTGCCAGCTCGAACCCAGGCCCGAACACTGAAGCTTTCTTT

D gene: NA
clone size: few
V gene: TRBV4-2
CDR3 length: 14
J gene: TRBJ1-2
CDR3 protein: CASSQAQGIRGYTF
CDR3 DNA: TGTGCCAGCAGCCAAGCGCAGGGAATTCGTGGCTACACCTTC

D gene: TRBD2
clone size: NA
V gene: TRBV6-6
CDR3 length: 14
J gene: TRBJ2-7
CDR3 protein: CASSQQAGGYEQYF
CDR3 DNA: TGTGCCAGCAGTCAACAAGCGGGAGGCTACGAGCAGTACTTC

D gene: NA
clone size: once
V gene: TRBV11-2
CDR3 length: 14
J gene: TRBJ2-1
CDR3 protein: CASSFGDREGEQFF
CDR3 DNA: TGTGCCAGCAGCTTTGGAGACAGGGAGGGTGAGCAGTTCTTC

D gene: TRBD1
clone size: once
V gene: TRBV28
CDR3 length: 17
J gene: TRBJ2-3
CDR3 protein: CASSQTGTGAHTDTQYF
CDR3 DNA: TGTGCCAGCAGCCAGACCGGGACAGGGGCCCACACAGATACGCAGTATTTT

D gene: TRBD2
clone size: once
V gene: TRBV5-1
CDR3 length: 19
J gene: TRBJ2-1
CDR3 protein: CASSWSVAGVIISYNEQFF
CDR3 DNA: TGCGCCAGCAGCTGGTCGGTAGCGGGAGTTATTATTTCCTACAATGAGCAGTTCTTC